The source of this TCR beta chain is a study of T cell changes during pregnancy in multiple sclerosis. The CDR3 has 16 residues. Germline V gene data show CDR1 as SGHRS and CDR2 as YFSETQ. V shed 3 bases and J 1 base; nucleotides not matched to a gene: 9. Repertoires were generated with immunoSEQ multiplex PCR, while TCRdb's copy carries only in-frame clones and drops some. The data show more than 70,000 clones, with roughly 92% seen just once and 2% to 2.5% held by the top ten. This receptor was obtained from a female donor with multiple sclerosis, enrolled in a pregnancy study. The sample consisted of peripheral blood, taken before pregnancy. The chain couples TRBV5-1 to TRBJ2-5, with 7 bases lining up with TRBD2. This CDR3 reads CASSWGDYPIQETQYF. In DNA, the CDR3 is TGCGCCAGCAGCTGGGGGGACTACCCGATCCAAGAGACCCAGTACTTC. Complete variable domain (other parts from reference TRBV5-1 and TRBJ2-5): KAGVTQTPRYLIKTRGQQVTLSCSPISGHRSVSWYQQTPGQGLQFLFEYFSETQRNKGNFPGRFSGRQFSNSRSEMNVSTLELGDSALYLCASSWGDYPIQETQYFGPGTRLLVL.